This T cell receptor (beta chain) stems from a study of T cell responses to AZD1222 COVID-19 vaccine (dated by TCRdb to 2020 to 2022). Notes on the research overall: TCR sequencing was performed for about 250 trial participants, of whom roughly 200 were given two doses of AZD1222 and some 26 were given two doses of MenACWY control vaccine. Enrollment into the trials was organized by age into subgroups of 18-55, 56-69 and 70-plus years, and those subgroups contained approximately 150, 30 and 60 TCR-sequenced participants, respectively. Broad study findings and their caveats: In the small 56-69-year group, the increase in depth fell short of significance, most likely because of low power. Only 5 to 7 AZD1222 recipients were SARS-CoV-2 seropositive at baseline, limiting conclusions about previously exposed vaccinees. Spike-specific TCR breadth and depth rose significantly after two AZD1222 doses compared with day 0 and with MenACWY recipients. Participants were mostly white British, with more females than males. The authors suggested clonal diversity may have been underestimated. Vaccine-associated CD4 TCRs spanned the whole spike protein, with dominant responses in regions 160-218 and 743-854. Reportedly, almost half of the unique spike-specific TCRs recognized epitopes lying outside the regions that are mutated in the B.1.351 and B.1.1.7 variants. Because no samples from the day 14 peak response were available, repertoires could be characterized only after the peak T cell response.

The sample's time point label, decoded: baseline before first vaccination. The treatment or condition label for this specimen denotes: meningococcal conjugate vaccine given as trial control. Vaccinee samples came from UK trials COV001 and COV002, including a single-blind randomized controlled phase 2/3 trial of AZD1222 (ChAdOx1 nCoV-19) in healthy adults. For TCRbeta chain sequencing, PBMC samples were collected from trial participants at day 0 and at day 28 after the second dose. To note about this clone: The specificity of this receptor is unknown. Per-base qualities were not stored, and no clone one base away is much larger.

CDR1 is given as SGHVS and CDR2 as FNYEAQ, both from the germline V gene. V is cut by 5 bases and J by 5 bases, and the space between the germline ends is 15 bases. Measured from the cysteine to the phenylalanine, the CDR3 is 15 residues long. Just the 45-base CDR3 DNA is kept, in frame starting at base 1. The CDR3 regions of human TCRbeta chains were analyzed by immunosequencing. As for how the authors treated the data: TCRs in the repertoires were matched against a reference library of SARS-CoV-2-specific TCRs that had been generated with the MIRA antigen-specificity platform. Breadth was defined as the fraction of unique TCRs that were SARS-CoV-2-associated. Depth was defined as the fraction of total T cells that were SARS-CoV-2-associated. Each spike-specific TCR was assigned to its reactive spike region and to a CD4 or CD8 class using the MIRA data. Log10-transformed breadth and depth values were compared by one-way ANOVA with Sidak's multiple comparisons tests. TCRdb provides this immuneACCESS table in a form limited to in-frame rearrangements. Some clones are lacking; in checked studies, under half of them reflect an unresolved V gene, and why the rest are absent is not known. The V and J calls and clone size were taken over from that table, and D and trimming were inferred from the DNA. Across this sample there are about 190,000 clones, with about 89% seen only once. Of the sample, 2.5% to 3% is held by the ten largest clones.

The source was peripheral blood, collected on day 0 of MenACWY control vaccination. The source is an adult in good health. The receptor chain draws on TRBV7-6 and TRBJ2-2; the D gene is perhaps TRBD1 or TRBD2, each of them matching over 5 bases. The DNA is as follows: TGTGCCAGCAGCGTCGTCGCAGAGGGGACCGGGGAGCTGTTTTTT. Translated, this gives CASSVVAEGTGELFF.